This TCR beta chain was profiled in a study of regulatory T cells in long-lasting Graves disease. The wider study: Over-5-year antithyroid drug use with positive TSH receptor antibodies defined persistent Graves' disease in the study. Notes on the study in general: Persistent patients shared more public clonotypes (2,741) than new patients (roughly 1,000).

Researchers made TCR beta libraries by using iRepertoire HTBI primers and running Arm-PCR on CDR3 regions. One entry per CDR3 protein, called by TCRdb with MiXCR from the multiplex PCR reads. The sample holds 400,000 to 500,000 distinct CDR3 sequences, 20% to 25% seen once. Documented time point: persistent/refractory GD, antithyroid drugs over 5 years with positive TRAb. The TCR library was made from RNA extracted from PBMCs. Each of the patients was recruited from an endocrinology department situated in Xi'an, China. The peripheral blood volume drawn was roughly 9.9 milliliters, and it was collected into EDTA tubes. In the case of this clonotype: The antigen is undetermined.

This receptor was obtained from a female donor with Graves disease. Sequencing was performed on peripheral blood mononuclear cells (PBMCs), taken when the disease was refractory, from a patient treated with antithyroid drugs.

Here the CDR3 reads CASSFNGGGQPQHF. CDR3 DNA sequence: TGTGCCAGCAGCTTCAACGGGGGAGGCCAGCCCCAGCATTTT. This chain uses TRBV5-6 with TRBJ1-5, with D perhaps TRBD1 (5 bases). There are 14 residues in the CDR3. Germline V CDR1 and CDR2: SGHDT, YYEEEE. The V end lost 2 bases, the J end lost 7 bases, and 13 bases lay between the germline ends.